Listed below are T cell receptor beta chains from one sample, sequenced in a study of CD8+ T cells in alopecia areata. TCRdb's copy holds only in-frame clones and misses some; the assay was immunoSEQ multiplex PCR. The table shows about 180,000 clones, with roughly 58% occurring only once. The source material was CD4+ T cells sorted from blood, sampled at roughly week 55, from a patient treated with tofacitinib. The source of these receptors is a human donor with alopecia areata. CDR3s include the opening cysteine and the closing phenylalanine or tryptophan. The D gene is left open where the match is weak. Clone size is given for some rows only: seen once, a few or many times, or a class if the clone is expanded.

CDR3 protein: CASSFRDRGTDTQYF
CDR3 DNA: TGTGCCAGCAGCTTCCGGGACAGGGGTACAGATACGCAGTATTTT
clone size: -
D gene: TRBD1
J gene: TRBJ2-3
V gene: TRBV11-2

CDR3 protein: CSVDSGAAPQYF
CDR3 DNA: TGCAGCGTTGATAGCGGGGCCGCTCCCCAGTACTTC
clone size: -
D gene: TRBD2
J gene: TRBJ2-5
V gene: TRBV29-1

CDR3 protein: CSVVRGDIDEQYF
CDR3 DNA: TGCAGCGTCGTCCGGGGCGACATAGACGAGCAGTACTTC
clone size: once
D gene: -
J gene: TRBJ2-7
V gene: TRBV29-1

CDR3 protein: CASSPPGSGEKLFF
CDR3 DNA: TGTGCCAGCTCACCGCCCGGCTCCGGTGAAAAACTGTTTTTT
clone size: -
D gene: -
J gene: TRBJ1-4
V gene: TRBV18

CDR3 protein: CASTEPGTGRRDTQYF
CDR3 DNA: TGTGCCAGCACAGAACCCGGGACAGGGCGTAGAGATACGCAGTATTTT
clone size: -
D gene: TRBD1
J gene: TRBJ2-3
V gene: TRBV11-3

CDR3 protein: CASSPQAYAGQPQHF
CDR3 DNA: TGTGCCAGCTCACCACAGGCCTACGCTGGCCAGCCCCAGCATTTT
clone size: -
D gene: -
J gene: TRBJ1-5
V gene: TRBV18

CDR3 protein: CASSAAGNLYEQYF
CDR3 DNA: TGTGCCAGCAGTGCTGCAGGGAATCTCTACGAGCAGTACTTC
clone size: few
D gene: -
J gene: TRBJ2-7
V gene: TRBV2

CDR3 protein: CASSPTSAGNTEAFF
CDR3 DNA: TGTGCCAGCTCACCAACCTCGGCGGGGAACACTGAAGCTTTCTTT
clone size: -
D gene: -
J gene: TRBJ1-1
V gene: TRBV18

CDR3 protein: CATSRVSTSGGRTQYF
CDR3 DNA: TGTGCCACCAGCAGAGTCTCGACTAGCGGGGGCAGGACGCAGTATTTT
clone size: -
D gene: TRBD2
J gene: TRBJ2-3
V gene: TRBV15

CDR3 protein: CASSRKSDRSYEQYF
CDR3 DNA: TGTGCCAGCAGCCGGAAGTCGGACAGGTCCTACGAGCAGTACTTC
clone size: once
D gene: TRBD1
J gene: TRBJ2-7
V gene: TRBV7-2

CDR3 protein: CASTAGATYEQCF
CDR3 DNA: TGTGCCAGCACAGCTGGGGCCACCTACGAGCAGTGCTTC
clone size: -
D gene: -
J gene: TRBJ2-7
V gene: TRBV6-5

CDR3 protein: CAWRHHGTGLNTGELFF
CDR3 DNA: TGTGCCTGGAGGCACCACGGGACAGGTCTCAACACCGGGGAGCTGTTTTTT
clone size: -
D gene: TRBD1
J gene: TRBJ2-2
V gene: TRBV30

CDR3 protein: CASTLPALPHSYGYTF
CDR3 DNA: TGTGCCAGCACCCTACCTGCTCTCCCTCATTCCTATGGCTACACCTTC
clone size: -
D gene: -
J gene: TRBJ1-2
V gene: TRBV7-2

CDR3 protein: CSAEPGLANAEQFF
CDR3 DNA: TGCAGCGCTGAACCGGGACTAGCCAACGCTGAGCAGTTCTTC
clone size: few
D gene: TRBD2
J gene: TRBJ2-1
V gene: TRBV29-1

CDR3 protein: CSMMGQQNTEAFF
CDR3 DNA: TGCAGCATGATGGGACAGCAGAACACTGAAGCTTTCTTT
clone size: -
D gene: TRBD1
J gene: TRBJ1-1
V gene: TRBV29-1

CDR3 protein: CASSIRGSGYGYTF
CDR3 DNA: TGTGCCAGTAGTATACGAGGGTCTGGATATGGCTACACCTTC
clone size: few
D gene: -
J gene: TRBJ1-2
V gene: TRBV19

CDR3 protein: CASSYRGRPDNEQFF
CDR3 DNA: TGTGCCAGCAGTTATCGTGGGCGCCCCGACAATGAGCAGTTCTTC
clone size: few
D gene: -
J gene: TRBJ2-1
V gene: TRBV6-5

CDR3 protein: CAWGLNQVDQPQHF
CDR3 DNA: TGTGCCTGGGGACTGAATCAGGTGGATCAGCCCCAGCATTTT
clone size: -
D gene: -
J gene: TRBJ1-5
V gene: TRBV30

CDR3 protein: CSARVKETQYF
CDR3 DNA: TGCAGTGCTAGAGTAAAAGAGACCCAGTACTTC
clone size: -
D gene: -
J gene: TRBJ2-5
V gene: TRBV20-1

CDR3 protein: CASNLGNTGELFF
CDR3 DNA: TGCGCCAGCAATTTGGGGAACACCGGGGAGCTGTTTTTT
clone size: -
D gene: -
J gene: TRBJ2-2
V gene: TRBV5-1

CDR3 protein: CSVTTGTTLSYEQYF
CDR3 DNA: TGCAGCGTTACCACAGGGACAACCCTCTCCTACGAGCAGTACTTC
clone size: -
D gene: -
J gene: TRBJ2-7
V gene: TRBV29-1

CDR3 protein: CASSYLGGWSNSPLHF
CDR3 DNA: TGTGCCAGCAGTTACTTAGGAGGGTGGAGTAATTCACCCCTCCACTTT
clone size: -
D gene: -
J gene: TRBJ1-6
V gene: TRBV6-5

CDR3 protein: CASSLDDRTYEQYF
CDR3 DNA: TGTGCCAGCAGCTTAGATGACCGCACCTACGAGCAGTACTTC
clone size: few
D gene: -
J gene: TRBJ2-7
V gene: TRBV7-2

CDR3 protein: CASRFDLDTEAFF
CDR3 DNA: TGTGCCAGCAGGTTTGACCTGGACACTGAAGCTTTCTTT
clone size: -
D gene: -
J gene: TRBJ1-1
V gene: TRBV6-5

CDR3 protein: CASSPWRSTSSYEQYF
CDR3 DNA: TGTGCCAGCAGTCCGTGGAGGTCTACGAGCTCCTACGAGCAGTACTTC
clone size: few
D gene: -
J gene: TRBJ2-7
V gene: TRBV7-8

CDR3 protein: CASSLRRERGTDTQYF
CDR3 DNA: TGTGCCAGCAGCTTAAGAAGAGAGCGGGGTACAGATACGCAGTATTTT
clone size: few
D gene: TRBD2
J gene: TRBJ2-3
V gene: TRBV7-8

CDR3 protein: CAISSGLGEQETQYF
CDR3 DNA: TGTGCCATCAGTAGCGGGCTGGGGGAACAAGAGACCCAGTACTTC
clone size: few
D gene: -
J gene: TRBJ2-5
V gene: TRBV10-3

CDR3 protein: CSVRHGGGAEAFF
CDR3 DNA: TGCAGCGTCCGCCATGGAGGGGGGGCTGAAGCTTTCTTT
clone size: -
D gene: -
J gene: TRBJ1-1
V gene: TRBV29-1

CDR3 protein: CASSRDLTRGYTF
CDR3 DNA: TGTGCCAGCAGCAGAGACCTGACTCGAGGCTACACCTTC
clone size: few
D gene: -
J gene: TRBJ1-2
V gene: TRBV6-5

CDR3 protein: CASSQSFTGLGYGYTF
CDR3 DNA: TGCGCCAGCAGTCAATCGTTTACCGGGCTGGGCTATGGCTACACCTTC
clone size: few
D gene: -
J gene: TRBJ1-2
V gene: TRBV23-1

CDR3 protein: CASSPRDRGNTEAFF
CDR3 DNA: TGTGCCAGCAGTCCTAGGGACAGGGGGAACACTGAAGCTTTCTTT
clone size: few
D gene: TRBD1
J gene: TRBJ1-1
V gene: TRBV6-5

CDR3 protein: CASSEGPGAETQYF
CDR3 DNA: TGTGCCAGCAGCGAGGGGCCGGGGGCGGAGACCCAGTACTTC
clone size: -
D gene: -
J gene: TRBJ2-5
V gene: TRBV9

CDR3 protein: CATSRESPTGGSYTF
CDR3 DNA: TGTGCCACCAGCAGAGAGTCCCCGACAGGGGGTAGCTACACCTTC
clone size: -
D gene: TRBD1
J gene: TRBJ1-2
V gene: TRBV15